The present TCR beta chain was sequenced within a study of T cells in Graves' hyperthyroidism and ophthalmopathy. General study results and limits: Most thyroid clonotypes expanded above 0.001 were also detected in blood.

TCR beta CDR3 regions were amplified from RNA. An initial round of RT-PCR targeting the TCR CDR3 relied on the HTBI primer set. TCRdb re-called the multiplex PCR reads with MiXCR, one entry per CDR3 protein. Of 550,000 to 650,000 distinct CDR3 sequences detected, approximately 13% appear once; the ten largest clones hold roughly 5.7%. Regarding this clonotype: Its target is not known.

Lactation, pregnancy, other autoimmune disease or uncontrolled infection led to exclusion of patients. The blood was taken when hyperthyroidism was first diagnosed, before any ophthalmopathy symptoms showed up. Extraction of PBMCs used 8.5 to 10 ml of fresh peripheral blood. The CDR3 is made up of 16 amino acids. Germline V gene data show CDR1 as KGHSH and CDR2 as LQKENI. V was clipped by 1 base and J by 1 base, with 11 bases between them. Material for sequencing was blood. The V call is TRBV18, the J call TRBJ1-5; D gene ambiguous. The receptor comes from a woman in her twenties or thirties with Graves' hyperthyroidism that later progressed to Graves' ophthalmopathy. Written as DNA, the CDR3 is TGTGCCAGCTCACCACGACTTGGGGAGAGCAATCAGCCCCAGCATTTT. It specifies CASSPRLGESNQPQHF.